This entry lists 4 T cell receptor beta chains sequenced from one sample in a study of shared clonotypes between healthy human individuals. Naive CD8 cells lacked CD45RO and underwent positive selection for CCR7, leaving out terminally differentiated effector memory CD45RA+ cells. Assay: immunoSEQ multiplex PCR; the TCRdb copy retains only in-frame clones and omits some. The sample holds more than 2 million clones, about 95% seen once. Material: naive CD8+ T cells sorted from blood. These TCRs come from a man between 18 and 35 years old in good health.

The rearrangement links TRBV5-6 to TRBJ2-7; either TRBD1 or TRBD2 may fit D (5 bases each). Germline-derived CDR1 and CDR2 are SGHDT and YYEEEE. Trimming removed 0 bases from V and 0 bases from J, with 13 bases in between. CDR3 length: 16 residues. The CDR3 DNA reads TGTGCCAGCAGCTTGGCCTTGGGGACGGCCTCCTACGAGCAGTACTTC. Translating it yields CASSLALGTASYEQYF.

CDR3 in DNA: TGTGCCAGCAGCGTAGGACCGGGACAGGGTCTCGCGAACACTGAAGCTTTCTTT. Translated: CASSVGPGQGLANTEAFF. This chain connects TRBV9 to TRBJ1-1; 9 bases map to TRBD1. Germline V gene lookup returns CDR1 SGDLS and CDR2 YYNGEE. This CDR3 has 18 residues. The V segment lost 0 bases and the J segment 1 base; nucleotides outside the gene matches: 10.

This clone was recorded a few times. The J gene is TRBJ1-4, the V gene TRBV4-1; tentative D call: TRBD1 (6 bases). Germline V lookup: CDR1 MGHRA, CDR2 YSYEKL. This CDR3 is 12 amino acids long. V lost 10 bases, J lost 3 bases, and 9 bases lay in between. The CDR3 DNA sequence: TGCGCCACACAGGGTCCTAATGAAAAACTGTTTTTT. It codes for CATQGPNEKLFF.

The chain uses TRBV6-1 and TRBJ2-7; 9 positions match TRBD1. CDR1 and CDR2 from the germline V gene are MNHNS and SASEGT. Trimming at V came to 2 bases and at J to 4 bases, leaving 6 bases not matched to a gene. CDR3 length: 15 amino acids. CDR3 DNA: TGTGCCAGCAGTGAATTCGGGACAGGGTCGTACGAGCAGTACTTC. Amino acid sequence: CASSEFGTGSYEQYF.